The 11 T cell receptor beta chains given below trace back to one sample, sequenced in a study of blood T cell repertoires in COVID-19 (TCRdb year 2020). The method behind the library was the immunoSEQ multiplex PCR assay. Sourced from immuneACCESS, this table was stored by TCRdb with only in-frame sequences that have V and J called. A share of the clones is absent; for the studies checked, an unresolved V gene accounts for under half, and the remainder has no known explanation. Counted in this sample were tens of thousands of clones; over 70% of them appeared once. The ten largest clonotypes hold approximately 1.4% of the sample. The sequencing input was peripheral blood. Receptors originate from a woman aged 40-49 years with acute or convalescent COVID-19.

The chain is built from TRBV3-1 (or the pseudogene TRBV3-2) and TRBJ1-2; tentative D call: TRBD1 (5 bases). The CDR3 spans 14 residues. Trimming pared 0 bases from V and 6 bases from J, leaving 11 bases between. CDR1 and CDR2 (germline): LGHDT, YNNKEL (reference sequence). CDR3 amino acids: CASSQDRAGNGYTF. CDR3 bases: TGTGCCAGCAGCCAAGATAGGGCAGGGAATGGCTACACCTTC.

The gene calls are TRBV6-2 or TRBV6-3 and TRBJ1-6; 7 positions agree with TRBD1. In germline, CDR1 is MNHEY, CDR2 SVGEGT. J gave up 10 bases and V 4 bases, and 16 bases lay outside the gene matches. The CDR3 has 17 amino acids. The CDR3 coding sequence is TGTGCCAGCAGTTCGTCAGGGGGGATTCTGTTAAGGTCACCCCTCCACTTT. It yields the protein CASSSSGGILLRSPLHF.

The V gene is TRBV4-1, the J gene TRBJ1-5; D is unresolved. The CDR3 consists of 16 residues. Germline CDR1 is MGHRA and CDR2 is YSYEKL. Trimming stripped 0 bases from V and 3 bases from J, with 12 bases between. The CDR3 region has the DNA TGCGCCAGCAGCCAAGAGTCAAGCGCATTCAATCAGCCCCAGCATTTT. It codes for CASSQESSAFNQPQHF.

The gene calls are TRBV6-5 and TRBJ1-6; D gene uncertain. The CDR3 contains 14 residues. The V gene's germline CDR1 is MNHEY and CDR2 SVGAGI. Trimming shortened V by 2 bases and J by 8 bases, and 10 bases separated the two germline ends. CDR3 in amino acids: CASSYGGRHSPLHF. The CDR3 coding sequence is TGTGCCAGCAGTTACGGAGGACGACATTCACCCCTCCACTTT.

The chain uses TRBV2 and TRBJ1-6, with 7 nucleotides matching TRBD1. CDR3 size: 15 residues. J was trimmed by 7 bases and V by 4 bases; bases with no gene match: 7. Germline CDR1 SNHLY, CDR2 FYNNEI. Here the CDR3 DNA reads TGTGCCAGCAGTGCACAGGGGACACTAAATTCACCCCTCCACTTT. This sequence encodes CASSAQGTLNSPLHF.

The chain employs TRBV19 and TRBJ1-2, with TRBD1 identical over 7 bases. Unmatched junction bases numbered 15, after V lost 6 bases and J lost 8 bases. CDR3 length equals 15 residues. Germline V gene data show CDR1 as LNHDA and CDR2 as SQIVND (reference sequence). The CDR3 here is CASSRDRVLQGGYTF. In DNA form, the CDR3 reads TGTGCCAGTAGCCGTGACAGGGTCCTTCAAGGCGGCTACACCTTC. Full variable domain (outside the CDR3, taken from reference TRBV19 and TRBJ1-2): DGGITQSPKYLFRKEGQNVTLSCEQNLNHDAMYWYRQDPGQGLRLIYYSQIVNDFQKGDIAEGYSVSREKKESFPLTVTSAQKNPTAFYLCASSRDRVLQGGYTFGSGTRLTVV.

V is TRBV5-8 and J is TRBJ2-7; D unresolved. V shed 2 bases and J shed 2 bases, with 5 bases lying between them. The CDR3 consists of 12 residues. Germline CDR1 SGHTS, CDR2 YDEGEE. In nucleotides, the CDR3 is TGTGCCAGCAGCTTCACACCCTACGAGCAGTACTTC. Its translation: CASSFTPYEQYF.

The count of this clone is one. The chain is built from TRBV4-3 and TRBJ1-1; D is undetermined. The CDR3 has 14 amino acids. Per the germline V gene, CDR1 is LGHNA and CDR2 is YSLEER. V gave up 1 base and J gave up 3 bases, with 9 bases separating them. Here the CDR3 reads CASSQAAVYTEAFF. CDR3 DNA sequence: TGCGCCAGCAGCCAAGCCGCAGTCTACACTGAAGCTTTCTTT.

V and J are TRBV5-4 and TRBJ2-7, with 7 bases identical to TRBD1. The CDR3 contains 16 residues. CDR1 and CDR2 from the germline V gene are SGHNT and YYREEE (reference sequence). V dropped 4 bases and J dropped 5; count of bases not matched to a gene: 15. CDR3 bases: TGTGCCAGCAGCCGACAAGGAACAGGGGTGTTCGACGAGCAGTACTTC. It translates to CASSRQGTGVFDEQYF.

This rearrangement joins TRBV5-1 to TRBJ1-6, with D perhaps matching TRBD1 (5 bases). Trimming cost V 0 bases and J 8 bases, with 15 bases left between them. The CDR3 contains 16 residues. Germline V CDR1 and CDR2: SGHRS, YFSETQ. This CDR3 is CASSLEGMIYDSPLHF. CDR3 DNA sequence: TGCGCCAGCAGCTTGGAGGGGATGATATATGATTCACCCCTCCACTTT.

The rearrangement joins TRBV9 to TRBJ2-1, with TRBD1 matching 7 bases. Germline V gene data show CDR1 as SGDLS and CDR2 as YYNGEE. V dropped 2 bases and J dropped 6; count of bases not matched to a gene: 2. This CDR3 spans 13 amino acids. The CDR3 coding sequence is TGTGCCAGCAGCGTGACAGGGACCAATGAGCAGTTCTTC. This codes for CASSVTGTNEQFF.